This TCR beta chain stems from a study of cytomegalovirus exposure and HLA in healthy donors. The PCR ran on 60 Vbeta and 13 Jbeta primers. Profiled with immunoSEQ multiplex PCR; TCRdb holds only in-frame clones, not every one. In the table there are about 150,000 clones, over 60% of which are singletons. The CDR3 has 16 residues. V lost 6 bases, J lost 5 bases, and 14 bases stayed unmatched. Germline CDR1 reads LNHDA; CDR2 reads SQIVND (reference sequence). This chain links TRBV19 with TRBJ2-3; 7 positions match TRBD2. This TCR came from a man aged 35 to 55 in good health and CMV-seropositive. Sequencing used PBMCs. This CDR3 is CASSLTGGRIGDTQYF. CDR3 nucleotide sequence: TGTGCCAGTAGCCTGACTGGCGGGAGAATCGGAGATACGCAGTATTTT.